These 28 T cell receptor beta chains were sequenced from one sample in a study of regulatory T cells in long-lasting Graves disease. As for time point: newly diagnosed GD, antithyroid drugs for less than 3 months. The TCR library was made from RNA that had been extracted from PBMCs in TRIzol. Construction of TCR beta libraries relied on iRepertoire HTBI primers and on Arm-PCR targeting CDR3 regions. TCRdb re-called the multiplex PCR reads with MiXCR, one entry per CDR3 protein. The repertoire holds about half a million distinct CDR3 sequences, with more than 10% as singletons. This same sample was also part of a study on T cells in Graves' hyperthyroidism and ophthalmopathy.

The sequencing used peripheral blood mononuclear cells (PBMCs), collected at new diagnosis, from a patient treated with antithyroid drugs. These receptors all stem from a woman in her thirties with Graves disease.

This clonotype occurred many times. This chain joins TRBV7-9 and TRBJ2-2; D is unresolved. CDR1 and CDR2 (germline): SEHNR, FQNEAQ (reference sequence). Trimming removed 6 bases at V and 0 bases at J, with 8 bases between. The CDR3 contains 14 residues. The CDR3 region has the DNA TGTGCCAGCAGACAGCAGTCGAACACCGGGGAGCTGTTTTTT. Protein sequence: CASRQQSNTGELFF. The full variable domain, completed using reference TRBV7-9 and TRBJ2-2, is DTGVSQNPRHKITKRGQNVTFRCDPISEHNRLYWYRQTLGQGPEFLTYFQNEAQLEKSRLLSDRFSAERPKGSFSTLEIQRTEQGDSAMYLCASRQQSNTGELFFGEGSRLTVL.

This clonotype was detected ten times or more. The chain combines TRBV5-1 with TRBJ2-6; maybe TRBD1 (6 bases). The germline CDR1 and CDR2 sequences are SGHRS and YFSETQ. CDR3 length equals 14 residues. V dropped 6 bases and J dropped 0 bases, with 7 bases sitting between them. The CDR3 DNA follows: TGCGCCAGCAAAGGGGGCTCTGGGGCCAACGTCCTGACTTTC. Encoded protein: CASKGGSGANVLTF.

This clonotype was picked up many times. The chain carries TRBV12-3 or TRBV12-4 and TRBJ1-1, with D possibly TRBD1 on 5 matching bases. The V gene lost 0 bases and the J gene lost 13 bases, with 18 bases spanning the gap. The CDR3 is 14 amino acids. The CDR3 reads CASSLAHRGAGNFF. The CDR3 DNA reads TGTGCCAGCAGTTTAGCCCACCGGGGCGCAGGGAATTTCTTT.

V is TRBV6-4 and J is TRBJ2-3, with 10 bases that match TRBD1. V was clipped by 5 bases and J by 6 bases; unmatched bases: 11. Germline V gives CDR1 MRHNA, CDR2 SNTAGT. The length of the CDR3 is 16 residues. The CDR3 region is CASSRPGQGWTDTQYF. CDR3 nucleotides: TGTGCCAGCAGTCGTCCGGGACAGGGGTGGACCGATACGCAGTATTTT.

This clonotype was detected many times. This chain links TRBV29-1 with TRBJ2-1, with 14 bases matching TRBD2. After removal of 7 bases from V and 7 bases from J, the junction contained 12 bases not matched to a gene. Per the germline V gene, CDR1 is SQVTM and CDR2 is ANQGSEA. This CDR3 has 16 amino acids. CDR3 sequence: CSAPLTSGRARNEQFF. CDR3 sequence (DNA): TGCAGCGCTCCCCTGACTAGCGGGAGGGCCAGGAATGAGCAGTTCTTC.

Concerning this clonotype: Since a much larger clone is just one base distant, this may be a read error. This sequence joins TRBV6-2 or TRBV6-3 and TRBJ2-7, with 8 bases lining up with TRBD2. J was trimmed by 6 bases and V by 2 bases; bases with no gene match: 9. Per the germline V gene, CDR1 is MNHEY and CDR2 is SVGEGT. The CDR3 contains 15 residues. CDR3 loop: CASSYGPGGRSEQYF. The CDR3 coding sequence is TGTGCCAGCAGTTACGGCCCCGGCGGGAGGAGCGAGCAGTACTTC.

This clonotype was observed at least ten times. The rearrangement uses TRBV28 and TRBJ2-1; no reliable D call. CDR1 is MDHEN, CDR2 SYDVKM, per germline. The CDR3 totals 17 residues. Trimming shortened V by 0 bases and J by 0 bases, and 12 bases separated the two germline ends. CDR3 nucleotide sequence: TGTGCCAGCAGTTTATGGGGCTTCCAGAGCTCCTACAATGAGCAGTTCTTC. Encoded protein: CASSLWGFQSSYNEQFF.

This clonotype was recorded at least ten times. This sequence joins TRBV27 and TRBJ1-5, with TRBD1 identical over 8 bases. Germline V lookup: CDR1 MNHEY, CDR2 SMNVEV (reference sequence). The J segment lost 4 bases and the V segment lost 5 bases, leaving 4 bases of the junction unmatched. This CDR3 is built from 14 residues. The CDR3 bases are TGTGCCAGCAGTAGCACAGGGGGGAATCAGCCCCAGCATTTT. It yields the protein CASSSTGGNQPQHF.

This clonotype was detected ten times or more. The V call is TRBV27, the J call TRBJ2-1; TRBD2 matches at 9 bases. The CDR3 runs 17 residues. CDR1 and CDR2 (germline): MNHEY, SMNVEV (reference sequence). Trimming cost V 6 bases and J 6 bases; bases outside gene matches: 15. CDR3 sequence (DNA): TGTGCCAGCAGACCACGGTATAGCGGGAGAGCTGGCAATGAGCAGTTCTTC. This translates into CASRPRYSGRAGNEQFF.

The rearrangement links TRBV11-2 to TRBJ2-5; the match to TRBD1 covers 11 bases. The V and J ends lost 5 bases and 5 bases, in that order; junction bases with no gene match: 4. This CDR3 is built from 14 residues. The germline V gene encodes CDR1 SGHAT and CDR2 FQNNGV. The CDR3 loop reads CASSGTGGNETQYF. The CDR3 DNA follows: TGTGCCAGCAGCGGGACAGGGGGTAACGAGACCCAGTACTTC.

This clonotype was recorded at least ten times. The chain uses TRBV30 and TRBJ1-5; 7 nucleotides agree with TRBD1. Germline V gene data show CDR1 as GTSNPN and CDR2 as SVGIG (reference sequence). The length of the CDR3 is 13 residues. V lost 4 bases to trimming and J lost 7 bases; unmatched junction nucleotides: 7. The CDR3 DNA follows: TGTGCCTGGAACAGGGGATTAGAGCAGCCCCAGCATTTT. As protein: CAWNRGLEQPQHF.

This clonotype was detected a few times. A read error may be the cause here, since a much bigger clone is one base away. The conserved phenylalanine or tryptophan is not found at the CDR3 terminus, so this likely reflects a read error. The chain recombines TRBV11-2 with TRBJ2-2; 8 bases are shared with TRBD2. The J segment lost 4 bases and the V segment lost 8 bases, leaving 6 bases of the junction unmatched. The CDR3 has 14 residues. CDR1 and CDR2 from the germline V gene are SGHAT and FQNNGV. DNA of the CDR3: TGTGCCAGCCGTTTCAGCGGGAGCACCGGGGAGCTGTTTGTT. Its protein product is CASRFSGSTGELFV.

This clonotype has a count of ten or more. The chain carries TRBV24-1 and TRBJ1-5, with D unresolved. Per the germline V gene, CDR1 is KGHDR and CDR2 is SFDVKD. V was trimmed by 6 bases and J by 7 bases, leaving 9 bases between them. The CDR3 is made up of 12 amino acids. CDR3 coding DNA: TGTGCCACCAGTTTGGTCGGGCAGCCCCAGCATTTT. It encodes CATSLVGQPQHF.

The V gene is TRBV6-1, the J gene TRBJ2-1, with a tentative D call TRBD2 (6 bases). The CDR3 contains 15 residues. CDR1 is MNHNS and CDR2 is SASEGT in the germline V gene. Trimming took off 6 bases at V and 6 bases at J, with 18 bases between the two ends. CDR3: CASRPRLAGPNEQFF. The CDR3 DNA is TGTGCCAGCAGACCCCGGCTGGCGGGACCCAATGAGCAGTTCTTC.

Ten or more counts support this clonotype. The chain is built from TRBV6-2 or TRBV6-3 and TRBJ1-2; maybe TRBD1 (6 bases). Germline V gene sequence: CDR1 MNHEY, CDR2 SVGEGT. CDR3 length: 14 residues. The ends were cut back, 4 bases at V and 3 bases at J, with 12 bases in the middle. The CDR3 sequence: CASSSPQGDYGYTF. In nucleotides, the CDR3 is TGTGCCAGCAGTTCCCCACAGGGCGACTATGGCTACACCTTC.

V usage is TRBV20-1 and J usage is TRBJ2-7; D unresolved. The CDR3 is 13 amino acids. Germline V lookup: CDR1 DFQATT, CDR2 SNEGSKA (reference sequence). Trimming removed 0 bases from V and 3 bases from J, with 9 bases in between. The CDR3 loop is CSARDSPSYEQYF. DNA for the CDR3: TGCAGTGCTAGAGACTCCCCGAGCTACGAGCAGTACTTC.

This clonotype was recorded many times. The CDR3 region has the DNA TGTGCCACCAGTGACACGGACAGGGGGACCTACGAGCAGTACTTC. It translates to CATSDTDRGTYEQYF. The genes are TRBV24-1 and TRBJ2-7, with 10 bases identical to TRBD1. The germline gives CDR1 KGHDR, CDR2 SFDVKD. This CDR3 has 15 residues. After removal of 4 bases from V and 2 bases from J, the junction contained 4 bases not matched to a gene.

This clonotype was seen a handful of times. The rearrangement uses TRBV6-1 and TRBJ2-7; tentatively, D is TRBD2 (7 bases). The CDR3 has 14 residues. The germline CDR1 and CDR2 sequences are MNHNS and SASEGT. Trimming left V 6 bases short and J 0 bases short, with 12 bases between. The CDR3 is CASRSGDTSYEQYF. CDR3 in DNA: TGTGCCAGCAGAAGCGGGGACACCTCCTACGAGCAGTACTTC.

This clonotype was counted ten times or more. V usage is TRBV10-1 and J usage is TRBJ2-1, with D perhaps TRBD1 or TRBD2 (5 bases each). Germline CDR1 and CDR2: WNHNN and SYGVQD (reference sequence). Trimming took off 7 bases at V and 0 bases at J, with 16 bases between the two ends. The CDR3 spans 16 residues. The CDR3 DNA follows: TGCGCCAGCACCCTGGGGGTAGCGAGCTCCTACAATGAGCAGTTCTTC. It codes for CASTLGVASSYNEQFF.

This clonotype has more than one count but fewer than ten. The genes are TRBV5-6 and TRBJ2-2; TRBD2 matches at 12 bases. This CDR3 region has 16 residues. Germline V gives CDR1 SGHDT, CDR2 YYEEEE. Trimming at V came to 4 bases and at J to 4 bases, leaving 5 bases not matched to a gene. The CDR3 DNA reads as TGTGCCAGCAGCATAACTAGCGGGAGGATCACCGGGGAGCTGTTTTTT. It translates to CASSITSGRITGELFF.

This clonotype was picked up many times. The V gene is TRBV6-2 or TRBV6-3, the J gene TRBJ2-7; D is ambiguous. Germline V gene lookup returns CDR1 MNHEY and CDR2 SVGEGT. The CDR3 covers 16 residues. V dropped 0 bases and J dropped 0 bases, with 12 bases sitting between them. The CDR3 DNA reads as TGTGCCAGCAGTTACTCGGCAGCTGCGAGCTCCTACGAGCAGTACTTC. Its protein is CASSYSAAASSYEQYF.

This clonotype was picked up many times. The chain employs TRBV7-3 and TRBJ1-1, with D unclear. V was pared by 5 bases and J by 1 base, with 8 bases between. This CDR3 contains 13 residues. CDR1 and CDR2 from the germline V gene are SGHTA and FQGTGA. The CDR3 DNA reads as TGTGCCAGCAGCATCGGGTCGAACACTGAAGCTTTCTTT. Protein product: CASSIGSNTEAFF.

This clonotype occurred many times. The CDR3 DNA sequence: TGTGCCAGCAGTATCGCAGAAGCTAACTATGGCTACACCTTC. Translation: CASSIAEANYGYTF. The chain couples TRBV2 to TRBJ1-2, with D unclear. This CDR3 has 14 residues. Trimming took 5 bases from V and 0 from J, leaving 10 bases between them. CDR1 and CDR2 (germline): SNHLY, FYNNEI.

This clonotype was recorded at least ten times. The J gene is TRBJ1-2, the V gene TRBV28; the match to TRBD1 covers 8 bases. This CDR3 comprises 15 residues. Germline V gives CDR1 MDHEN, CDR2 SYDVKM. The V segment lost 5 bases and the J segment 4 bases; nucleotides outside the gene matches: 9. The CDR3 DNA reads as TGTGCCAGCAGTCCCCATTGGCAGGGGGCCTATGGCTACACCTTC. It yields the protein CASSPHWQGAYGYTF.

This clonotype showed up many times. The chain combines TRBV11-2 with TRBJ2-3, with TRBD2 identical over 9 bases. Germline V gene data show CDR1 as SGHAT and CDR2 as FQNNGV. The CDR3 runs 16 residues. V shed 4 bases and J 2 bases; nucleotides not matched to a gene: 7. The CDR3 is CASSSTAGGFTDTQYF. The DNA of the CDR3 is TGTGCCAGCAGCTCGACGGCGGGAGGGTTCACAGATACGCAGTATTTT. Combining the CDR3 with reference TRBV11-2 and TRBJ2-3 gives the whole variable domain EAGVAQSPRYKIIEKRQSVAFWCNPISGHATLYWYQQILGQGPKLLIQFQNNGVVDDSQLPKDRFSAERLKGVDSTLKIQPAKLEDSAVYLCASSSTAGGFTDTQYFGPGTRLTVL.

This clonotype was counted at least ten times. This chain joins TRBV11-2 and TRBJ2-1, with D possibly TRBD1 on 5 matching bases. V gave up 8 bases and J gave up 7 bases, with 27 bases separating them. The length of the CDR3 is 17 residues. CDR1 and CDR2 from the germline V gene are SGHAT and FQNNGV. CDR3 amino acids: CASEEWGFERTENEQFF. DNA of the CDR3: TGTGCCAGCGAAGAATGGGGCTTCGAGAGGACCGAAAATGAGCAGTTCTTC.

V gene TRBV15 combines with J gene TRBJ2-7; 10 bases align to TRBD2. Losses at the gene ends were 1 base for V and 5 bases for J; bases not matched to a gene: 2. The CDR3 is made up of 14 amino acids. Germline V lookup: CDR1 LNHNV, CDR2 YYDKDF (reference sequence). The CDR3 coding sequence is TGTGCCACCAGCAGAGGCGGGACTAGCGACGAGCAGTACTTC. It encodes CATSRGGTSDEQYF.

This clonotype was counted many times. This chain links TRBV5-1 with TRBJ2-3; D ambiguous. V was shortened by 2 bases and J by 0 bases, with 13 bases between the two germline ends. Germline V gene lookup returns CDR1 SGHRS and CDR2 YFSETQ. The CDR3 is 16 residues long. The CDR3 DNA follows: TGCGCCAGCAGCTTCCTTGCAGGCCCTAGCACAGATACGCAGTATTTT. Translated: CASSFLAGPSTDTQYF. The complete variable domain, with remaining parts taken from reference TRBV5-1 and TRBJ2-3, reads KAGVTQTPRYLIKTRGQQVTLSCSPISGHRSVSWYQQTPGQGLQFLFEYFSETQRNKGNFPGRFSGRQFSNSRSEMNVSTLELGDSALYLCASSFLAGPSTDTQYFGPGTRLTVL.